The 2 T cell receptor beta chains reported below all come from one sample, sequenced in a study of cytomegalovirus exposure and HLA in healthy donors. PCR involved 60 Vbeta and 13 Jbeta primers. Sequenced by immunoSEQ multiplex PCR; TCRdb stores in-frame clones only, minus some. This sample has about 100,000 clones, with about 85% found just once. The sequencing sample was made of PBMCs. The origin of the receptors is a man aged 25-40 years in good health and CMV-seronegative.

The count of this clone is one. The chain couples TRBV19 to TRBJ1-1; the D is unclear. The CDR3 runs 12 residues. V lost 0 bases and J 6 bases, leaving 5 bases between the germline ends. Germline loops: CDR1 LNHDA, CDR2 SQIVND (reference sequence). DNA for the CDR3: TGTGCCAGTAGTATAGAAACGGCTGAAGCTTTCTTT. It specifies CASSIETAEAFF.

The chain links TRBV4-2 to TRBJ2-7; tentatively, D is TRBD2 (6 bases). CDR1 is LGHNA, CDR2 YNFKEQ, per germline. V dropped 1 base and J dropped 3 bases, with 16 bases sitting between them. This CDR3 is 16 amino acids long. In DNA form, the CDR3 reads TGTGCCAGCAGCCAAGTACTCGGGGGAGGTGGCTACGAGCAGTACTTC. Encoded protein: CASSQVLGGGGYEQYF.